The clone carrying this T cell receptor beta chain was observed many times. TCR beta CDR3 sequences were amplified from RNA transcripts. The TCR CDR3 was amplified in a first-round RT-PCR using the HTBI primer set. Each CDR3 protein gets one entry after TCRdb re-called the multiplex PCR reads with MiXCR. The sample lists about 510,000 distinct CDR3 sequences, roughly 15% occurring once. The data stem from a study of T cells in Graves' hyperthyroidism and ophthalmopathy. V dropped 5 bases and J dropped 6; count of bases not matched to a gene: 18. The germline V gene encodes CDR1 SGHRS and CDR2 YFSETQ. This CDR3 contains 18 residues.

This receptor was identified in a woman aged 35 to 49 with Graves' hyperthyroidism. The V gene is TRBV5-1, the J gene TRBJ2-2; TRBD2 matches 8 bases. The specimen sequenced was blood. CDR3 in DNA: TGCGCCAGCAGTTCACCAGGAGCGGGAGTGGGAAAGGCCGGGGAGCTGTTTTTT. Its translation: CASSSPGAGVGKAGELFF.